This T cell receptor (beta chain) was sequenced during a study of T-cell memory formation after mild COVID-19. Study outcomes and limitations: Nothing showed for sure that second-wave clones peaking on day 37 were SARS-CoV-2 specific.

The V end was cut by 5 bases, the J end by 5 bases, with 10 bases between. CDR1 and CDR2 (germline): DFQATT, SNEGSKA (reference sequence). CDR3 length: 12 amino acids. Barcoded TCR alpha and TCR beta cDNA libraries with UMIs came from 5'RACE using constant-segment primers. TCRdb fed the 5' RACE reads into MiXCR, producing one record per CDR3 protein. The table has under 60,000 distinct CDR3 sequences, approximately 9% seen once; the top ten hold 12%. This clonotype was seen a handful of times. Its antigen remains unidentified. This receptor was taken from an adult woman who had mild COVID-19 (a few samples of this study predate the infection). Cell type and time point are not known. This chain links TRBV20-1 with TRBJ1-5; D unresolved. Specimen: PBMCs or a T cell subset sorted from them (not recorded which). This CDR3 is CSARGIHQPQHF. The CDR3 nucleotides read TGCAGTGCTCGTGGGATTCATCAGCCCCAGCATTTT.